The clone carrying this TCR beta chain has just a few counts. The data were obtained in a study of blood T cell repertoires in COVID-19. Overall study context: Specimens from acute and convalescent COVID-19 originated in the United States, Italy and Spain.

How the authors handled the data: Reference gene primer amplification gave nucleated cell count estimates. Using immunoSEQ multiplex PCR, the repertoire was profiled, and TCRdb retains in-frame clones only, with some absent. V, J and clone size reflect that table, while D and trimming were determined from the DNA. The sample includes about 100,000 clones, approximately 85% of them seen just once. Sequencing was carried out using peripheral blood. The receptor was derived from a man aged 55 to 69 with acute or convalescent COVID-19.

The CDR3 region is CASSLGTGWTYEQYF. The CDR3 DNA follows: TGTGCCAGCAGCTTAGGGACAGGGTGGACCTACGAGCAGTACTTC. The chain carries TRBV11-2 and TRBJ2-7, with 8 bases matching TRBD1. Germline-derived CDR1 and CDR2 are SGHAT and FQNNGV. This CDR3 region has 15 residues. Losses at the gene ends were 1 base for V and 2 bases for J; bases not matched to a gene: 4.